Shown below are 23 T cell receptor beta chains from a single sample sequenced in a study of beta chain features in type 1 diabetes. Expressed TCRB transcripts were sequenced because the entire RNA isolate underwent reverse transcription. The data were produced by immunoSEQ multiplex PCR, yet TCRdb's version contains in-frame clones alone and is incomplete. The profile covers 90,000 to 110,000 clones, with 30% to 40% appearing a single time and about 0.063% taken by the ten largest. Sequences were obtained from stem cell memory CD4+ T cells from blood. These TCRs come from a woman younger than 30 in good health.

There are a few counts of this clone. The chain couples TRBV5-1 to TRBJ2-7; TRBD2 might be the D (5 bases). The CDR3 has 15 residues. Germline lookup yields CDR1 SGHRS and CDR2 YFSETQ. V was cut by 0 bases and J by 2 bases, with 12 bases left in between. CDR3 amino acids: CASSLGLTGTYEQYF. The CDR3 bases are TGCGCCAGCAGCTTGGGCCTAACGGGGACCTACGAGCAGTACTTC. Filled out from reference TRBV5-1 and TRBJ2-7, the complete variable domain reads KAGVTQTPRYLIKTRGQQVTLSCSPISGHRSVSWYQQTPGQGLQFLFEYFSETQRNKGNFPGRFSGRQFSNSRSEMNVSTLELGDSALYLCASSLGLTGTYEQYFGPGTRLTVT.

The chain links TRBV7-2 to TRBJ2-7; possibly TRBD2 for D (6 bases). Looked up from germline, CDR1 is SGHTA and CDR2 is FQGNSA. The ends were cut back, 7 bases at V and 6 bases at J, with 22 bases in the middle. The CDR3 is 15 residues long. This CDR3 reads CASTITGLAIGEQYF. The CDR3 DNA reads TGTGCCAGCACCATAACAGGTCTAGCGATAGGCGAGCAGTACTTC. Looking up the rest from reference TRBV7-2 and TRBJ2-7 gives the full variable domain: GAGVSQSPSNKVTEKGKDVELRCDPISGHTALYWYRQSLGQGLEFLIYFQGNSAPDKSGLPSDRFSAERTGGSVSTLTIQRTQQEDSAVYLCASTITGLAIGEQYFGPGTRLTVT.

The chain employs TRBV2 and TRBJ2-6; tentative D call: TRBD1 (5 bases). CDR3 size: 15 residues. Trimming cost V 6 bases and J 1 base, with 10 bases left between them. Per germline, CDR1 SNHLY and CDR2 FYNNEI. CDR3 region: CASSRTRSGANVLTF. The CDR3 DNA is TGTGCCAGCAGCAGGACAAGATCTGGGGCCAACGTCCTGACTTTC.

The rearrangement uses TRBV11-2 and TRBJ1-3; the D is unclear. The CDR3 length is 15 residues. Trimming pared 3 bases from V and 0 bases from J, leaving 9 bases between. Germline CDR1 reads SGHAT; CDR2 reads FQNNGV. CDR3 bases: TGTGCCAGCAGCTTCGAGAGGTCCTCTGGAAACACCATATATTTT. Translated, it gives CASSFERSSGNTIYF.

The chain uses TRBV6-1 and TRBJ2-3; tentatively, D is TRBD2 (5 bases). Germline V gene data show CDR1 as MNHNS and CDR2 as SASEGT. Trimming took off 6 bases at V and 4 bases at J, with 11 bases between the two ends. The CDR3 contains 13 residues. For the CDR3, the DNA is TGTGCCAGCAGCCAGACGGAGGCAGATACGCAGTATTTT. It codes for CASSQTEADTQYF.

The chain employs TRBV28 and TRBJ2-2, with TRBD1 identical over 7 bases. The CDR3 contains 16 residues. The junction had 3 bases not matched to a gene; V was cut back by 2 bases and J by 0 bases. Germline loops: CDR1 MDHEN, CDR2 SYDVKM. CDR3 loop: CASSLPGTANTGELFF. CDR3 sequence (DNA): TGTGCCAGCAGTTTACCCGGGACAGCGAACACCGGGGAGCTGTTTTTT.

This clone occurred a few times. The DNA for the CDR3 is TGTGCCAGCAGATCGCCGGGGAACTACAATGAGCAGTTCTTC. Its protein is CASRSPGNYNEQFF. The rearrangement links TRBV28 to TRBJ2-1; a weak D match, TRBD2 (5 bases). The CDR3 runs 14 residues. V dropped 6 bases and J dropped 3 bases, with 12 bases sitting between them. Germline V gene sequence: CDR1 MDHEN, CDR2 SYDVKM. Together with reference TRBV28 and TRBJ2-1, the CDR3 gives the full variable domain: DVKVTQSSRYLVKRTGEKVFLECVQDMDHENMFWYRQDPGLGLRLIYFSYDVKMKEKGDIPEGYSVSREKKERFSLILESASTNQTSMYLCASRSPGNYNEQFFGPGTRLTVL.

The chain employs TRBV25-1 and TRBJ2-7, with a tentative D call TRBD2 (5 bases). V lost 6 bases and J lost 4, with 16 bases in between. This CDR3 region has 14 residues. CDR1 MGHDK and CDR2 SYGVNS come from the germline V gene. CDR3 sequence reads: CASRGGRGEYEQYF. CDR3 nucleotide sequence: TGTGCCAGCAGGGGTGGACGGGGAGAGTACGAGCAGTACTTC.

The V call is TRBV5-1, the J call TRBJ2-7; the D gene is possibly TRBD2 (6 bases). CDR1 is SGHRS, CDR2 YFSETQ, per germline. This CDR3 is 13 amino acids long. Deletions cut 4 bases from V and 0 bases from J, with 8 bases between. This CDR3 reads CASSAGGSYEQYF. CDR3 nucleotides: TGCGCCAGCAGCGCCGGGGGCTCCTACGAGCAGTACTTC.

V is TRBV2 and J is TRBJ1-2, with D unclear. Trimming pared 4 bases from V and 1 base from J, leaving 4 bases between. The V gene's germline CDR1 is SNHLY and CDR2 FYNNEI. The CDR3 contains 12 residues. The CDR3: CASSVLNYGYTF. As DNA, the CDR3 is TGTGCCAGCAGTGTACTTAACTATGGCTACACCTTC. Together with reference TRBV2 and TRBJ1-2, the CDR3 gives the full variable domain: EPEVTQTPSHQVTQMGQEVILRCVPISNHLYFYWYRQILGQKVEFLVSFYNNEISEKSEIFDDQFSVERPDGSNFTLKIRSTKLEDSAMYFCASSVLNYGYTFGSGTRLTVV.

This clone appeared a single time. The CDR3 coding sequence is TGTGCCAGTAGTATTAAAGATACGCAGTATTTT. This encodes CASSIKDTQYF. This chain uses TRBV19 with TRBJ2-3; D ambiguous. Germline values: CDR1 LNHDA, CDR2 SQIVND (reference sequence). The CDR3 is 11 amino acids. V dropped 3 bases and J dropped 5 bases, with 3 bases sitting between them.

The genes are TRBV7-3 and TRBJ2-1; 10 bases are a match to TRBD2. The CDR3 spans 18 residues. Trimming cost V 3 bases and J 0 bases; bases outside gene matches: 8. Germline V gene sequence: CDR1 SGHTA, CDR2 FQGTGA. The CDR3 DNA reads TGTGCCAGCAGCTTCTTAGCGGGAGGACGTAGCTCCTACAATGAGCAGTTCTTC. Translating it yields CASSFLAGGRSSYNEQFF. The variable domain in full, with the rest retrieved from reference TRBV7-3 and TRBJ2-1, is GAGVSQTPSNKVTEKGKYVELRCDPISGHTALYWYRQSLGQGPEFLIYFQGTGAADDSGLPNDRFFAVRPEGSVSTLKIQRTERGDSAVYLCASSFLAGGRSSYNEQFFGPGTRLTVL.

The chain joins TRBV28 to TRBJ2-2, with 12 bases identical to TRBD1. Looked up from germline, CDR1 is MDHEN and CDR2 is SYDVKM. V lost 5 bases to trimming and J lost 9 bases; unmatched junction nucleotides: 10. The CDR3 spans 16 residues. The CDR3 nucleotides read TGTGCCAGCAGTGAATCGCCGGGACAGGGGGCCCGGGAGCTGTTTTTT. Translated, it gives CASSESPGQGARELFF.

This clone has just a few counts. The chain employs TRBV19 and TRBJ2-7; 7 bases align to TRBD2. Germline V gene lookup returns CDR1 LNHDA and CDR2 SQIVND (reference sequence). V lost 3 bases and J lost 6; bases outside the gene matches: 8. The CDR3 totals 14 residues. The CDR3 coding sequence is TGTGCCAGTAGTATGTTAGCGGGCGGCCGCGAGCAGTACTTC. Translated: CASSMLAGGREQYF.

This chain connects TRBV7-8 to TRBJ1-5, with D unresolved. The CDR3 length is 13 residues. CDR1 and CDR2 from the germline V gene are SGHVS and FQNEAQ. Trimming pared 3 bases from V and 2 bases from J, leaving 5 bases between. CDR3 DNA sequence: TGTGCCAGCAGCTTCGTCCGCAATCAGCCCCAGCATTTT. It encodes CASSFVRNQPQHF. The whole variable domain, remainder taken from reference TRBV7-8 and TRBJ1-5, is GAGVSQSPRYKVAKRGQDVALRCDPISGHVSLFWYQQALGQGPEFLTYFQNEAQLDKSGLPSDRFFAERPEGSVSTLKIQRTQQEDSAVYLCASSFVRNQPQHFGDGTRLSIL.

J is TRBJ2-1 and V is TRBV18, with TRBD2 matching over 8 bases. The CDR3 consists of 18 residues. Germline CDR1 and CDR2: KGHSH and LQKENI. Losses at the gene ends were 0 bases for V and 6 bases for J; bases not matched to a gene: 13. The CDR3 bases are TGTGCCAGCTCACCACCGAGGACTAGCCACCCCCCCCGCAATGAGCAGTTCTTC. This translates into CASSPPRTSHPPRNEQFF.

This clone came up a few times. This chain joins TRBV19 and TRBJ1-5; D is uncertain. Trimming shortened V by 5 bases and J by 7 bases, and 15 bases separated the two germline ends. CDR3 length: 14 amino acids. Germline V lookup: CDR1 LNHDA, CDR2 SQIVND (reference sequence). The CDR3 loop is CASSLRAAGQPQHF. The CDR3 region has the DNA TGTGCCAGTAGTCTTAGGGCCGCGGGGCAGCCCCAGCATTTT.

This clone showed up just once. The chain links TRBV7-8 to TRBJ2-5; D possibly corresponds to TRBD2 (7 bases). With 2 bases removed from V and 6 bases from J, the gap between germline ends came to 19 bases. There are 16 residues in the CDR3. CDR1 is SGHVS, CDR2 FQNEAQ, per germline. For the CDR3, the DNA is TGTGCCAGCAGCTTACAGGGGCTAGCGGTATTGAAGACCCAGTACTTC. Translating gives CASSLQGLAVLKTQYF.

This clone has a handful of counts. The rearrangement links TRBV2 to TRBJ2-5; perhaps TRBD2 as D (5 bases). Germline V gene lookup returns CDR1 SNHLY and CDR2 FYNNEI. The CDR3 totals 15 residues. The ends were cut back, 1 base at V and 7 bases at J, with 16 bases in the middle. CDR3 protein: CASSEGGLGWGTQYF. The CDR3 nucleotides read TGTGCCAGCAGTGAAGGCGGGTTGGGGTGGGGGACCCAGTACTTC.

The chain couples TRBV28 to TRBJ1-5; no clear D. There are 15 residues in the CDR3. Germline assignment: CDR1 MDHEN and CDR2 SYDVKM. V lost 1 base, J lost 3 bases, and 10 bases lay in between. In nucleotides, the CDR3 is TGTGCCAGCAGTTTATACGCAGGCTTCAATCAGCCCCAGCATTTT. Translating it yields CASSLYAGFNQPQHF.

The chain joins TRBV5-1 to TRBJ2-1, with 11 bases that match TRBD1. This CDR3 comprises 14 residues. Germline V gives CDR1 SGHRS, CDR2 YFSETQ. Trimming took 5 bases from V and 10 from J; bases not matched to a gene: 8. The CDR3 region is CASRGDRGIGEQFF. The CDR3 DNA sequence: TGCGCCAGCAGGGGGGACAGGGGGATTGGAGAGCAGTTCTTC.

The chain combines TRBV6-5 with TRBJ2-3, with D perhaps matching TRBD2 (6 bases). CDR1 is MNHEY and CDR2 is SVGAGI in the germline V gene. Deletions cut 0 bases from V and 6 bases from J, with 13 bases between. The CDR3 is made up of 15 amino acids. The CDR3 DNA reads TGTGCCAGCAGTTACTCTTACTTTCGGGAGGATACGCAGTATTTT. This encodes CASSYSYFREDTQYF.

The chain combines TRBV11-3 with TRBJ2-1, with D possibly TRBD2 on 7 matching bases. Deletions cut 1 base from V and 2 bases from J, with 15 bases between. The CDR3 runs to 17 residues. Germline CDR1 reads SGHNT; CDR2 reads YENEEA. This chain's CDR3 is CASSLVRGAGTYNEQFF. For the CDR3, the DNA is TGTGCCAGCAGCTTAGTACGGGGGGCAGGCACCTACAATGAGCAGTTCTTC. Variable domain in full (rest from reference TRBV11-3 and TRBJ2-1): EAGVVQSPRYKIIEKKQPVAFWCNPISGHNTLYWYLQNLGQGPELLIRYENEEAVDDSQLPKDRFSAERLKGVDSTLKIQPAELGDSAVYLCASSLVRGAGTYNEQFFGPGTRLTVL.